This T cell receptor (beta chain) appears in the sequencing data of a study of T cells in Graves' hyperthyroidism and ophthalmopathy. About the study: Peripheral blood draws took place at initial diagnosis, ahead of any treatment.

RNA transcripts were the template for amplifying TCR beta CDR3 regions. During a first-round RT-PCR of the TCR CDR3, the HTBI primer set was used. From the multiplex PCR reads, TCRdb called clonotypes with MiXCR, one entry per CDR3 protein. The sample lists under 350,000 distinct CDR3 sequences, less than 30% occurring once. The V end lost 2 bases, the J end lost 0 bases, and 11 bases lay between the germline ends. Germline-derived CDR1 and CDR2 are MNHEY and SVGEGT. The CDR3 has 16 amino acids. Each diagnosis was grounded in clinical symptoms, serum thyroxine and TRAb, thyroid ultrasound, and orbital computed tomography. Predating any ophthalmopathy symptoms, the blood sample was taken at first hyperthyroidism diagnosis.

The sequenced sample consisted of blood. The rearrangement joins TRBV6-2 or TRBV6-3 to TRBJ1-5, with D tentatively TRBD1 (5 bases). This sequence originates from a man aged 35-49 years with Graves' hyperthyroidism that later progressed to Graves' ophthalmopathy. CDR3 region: CASSYAAGGSNQPQHF. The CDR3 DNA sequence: TGTGCCAGCAGTTACGCGGCGGGGGGTAGCAATCAGCCCCAGCATTTT.